Presented here are 15 T cell receptor beta chains from one specimen sequenced in a study of Ad26.COV2.S vaccination and SARS-CoV-2 variants (dated by TCRdb to the early 2020s). Library preparation was by the immunoSEQ multiplex PCR assay. TCRdb provides this immuneACCESS table in a form limited to in-frame rearrangements. Some clones are lacking; in checked studies, under half of them reflect an unresolved V gene, and why the rest are absent is not known. The sample data list over 400,000 clones, and 89% of these were observed just once. The ten largest clones take up roughly 2.5% of the sample. This sample's treatment or condition label indicates: 15 to 20 received Ad26.COV2.S at low or high dose, single or two shots; a few received placebo; per-sample allocation not given. Repertoires of vaccine and placebo recipients were sequenced from samples collected on day 63 after the first injection. Here the sequenced sample was peripheral blood, taken in a trial of Ad26.COV2.S vaccine versus placebo. These receptors all stem from a person aged 18-65 years who received the Ad26.COV2.S COVID-19 vaccine or a placebo.

This clone appeared once. This chain joins TRBV13 and TRBJ2-5; possible D gene TRBD2, 6 bases. The CDR3 has 13 amino acids. CDR1 and CDR2 (germline): PRHDT, FYEKMQ (reference sequence). V lost 2 bases and J 4 bases, leaving 8 bases between the germline ends. The CDR3 DNA is TGTGCCAGCAGCTTAAACGGGAGAGAGACCCAGTACTTC. Its translation: CASSLNGRETQYF.

This chain uses TRBV3-1 (or the pseudogene TRBV3-2) with TRBJ1-1; weak D call: TRBD1 (5 bases). This CDR3 spans 18 amino acids. Per the germline V gene, CDR1 is LGHDT and CDR2 is YNNKEL (reference sequence). Trimming took off 4 bases at V and 3 bases at J, with 24 bases between the two ends. The CDR3 nucleotides read TGTGCCAGCAGCCCGAGGCCCCGACAGCCGAGGGGTGACACTGAAGCTTTCTTT. Amino acids: CASSPRPRQPRGDTEAFF.

The chain couples TRBV5-1 to TRBJ1-2; D is perhaps TRBD1 (5 bases). Trimming took 3 bases from V and 5 from J, leaving 14 bases between them. Germline V gene sequence: CDR1 SGHRS, CDR2 YFSETQ. This CDR3 region has 14 residues. CDR3 residues: CASSYLGEGYGYTF. In DNA, the CDR3 is TGCGCCAGCAGCTACTTGGGGGAGGGTTATGGCTACACCTTC.

The rearrangement links TRBV7-2 to TRBJ2-1, with a weak D call TRBD1 (5 bases). V gave up 5 bases and J gave up 12 bases, with 20 bases separating them. Germline V gene sequence: CDR1 SGHTA, CDR2 FQGNSA. The CDR3 sequence is 14 residues long. Written as DNA, the CDR3 is TGTGCCAGCAGCCCCCAGGGTTTGAGCAAGGGGCAGTTCTTC. Protein: CASSPQGLSKGQFF.

The chain uses TRBV4-3 and TRBJ1-3; D remains unclear. Germline V gives CDR1 LGHNA, CDR2 YSLEER. This CDR3 is built from 13 residues. Trimming cost V 6 bases and J 4 bases, with 10 bases left between them. CDR3 region: CASRGRIGNTIYF. The CDR3 DNA reads TGCGCCAGCAGGGGCCGGATAGGAAACACCATATATTTT.

The chain has TRBV29-1 and TRBJ2-5; D ambiguous. The length of the CDR3 is 16 residues. The germline V and J ends were trimmed by 5 bases and 1 base, with 20 bases remaining between them. The germline gives CDR1 SQVTM, CDR2 ANQGSEA. The CDR3 DNA follows: TGCAGCGTTACCCCGTATAAGTTCGACCCCCAAGAGACCCAGTACTTC. This gives the protein CSVTPYKFDPQETQYF. The entire variable domain, with the rest obtained from reference TRBV29-1 and TRBJ2-5, is as follows: SAVISQKPSRDICQRGTSLTIQCQVDSQVTMMFWYRQQPGQSLTLIATANQGSEATYESGFVIDKFPISRPNLTFSTLTVSNMSPEDSSIYLCSVTPYKFDPQETQYFGPGTRLLVL.

This clone was seen a few times. The J gene is TRBJ2-2, the V gene TRBV14, with D perhaps TRBD1 (5 bases). The CDR3 is 16 residues long. Germline CDR1 and CDR2: SGHDN and FVKESK. V was pared by 5 bases and J by 4 bases, with 17 bases between. This CDR3 is CASSSSGFWGTGELFF. CDR3 nucleotide sequence: TGTGCCAGCAGCTCTTCAGGGTTCTGGGGCACCGGGGAGCTGTTTTTT.

The chain employs TRBV12-5 and TRBJ2-1; 8 positions agree with TRBD2. Losses at the gene ends were 6 bases for V and 2 bases for J; bases not matched to a gene: 3. This CDR3 contains 14 residues. Germline V gives CDR1 LGHNT, CDR2 FRNRAP. The chain's CDR3 is CASGGRGAYNEQFF. The CDR3 nucleotides are TGTGCTAGTGGCGGGCGGGGGGCCTACAATGAGCAGTTCTTC.

The chain couples TRBV11-2 to TRBJ2-6; D gene uncertain. The CDR3 is 13 residues long. The V gene's germline CDR1 is SGHAT and CDR2 FQNNGV. Trimming pared 6 bases from V and 0 bases from J, leaving 3 bases between. The CDR3 sequence is CASRSSGANVLTF. CDR3 in DNA: TGTGCCAGCAGGAGCTCTGGGGCCAACGTCCTGACTTTC.

The chain links TRBV27 to TRBJ2-2, with D hard to call. The length of the CDR3 is 14 residues. Trimming shortened V by 6 bases and J by 3 bases, and 11 bases separated the two germline ends. Per the germline V gene, CDR1 is MNHEY and CDR2 is SMNVEV (reference sequence). In DNA form, the CDR3 reads TGTGCCAGCAGGGGTTTCCCTGACACCGGGGAGCTGTTTTTT. Translation: CASRGFPDTGELFF.

This chain links TRBV20-1 with TRBJ2-1; the D is unclear. CDR1 and CDR2 from the germline V gene are DFQATT and SNEGSKA (reference sequence). V shed 1 base and J shed 9 bases, with 7 bases lying between them. The CDR3 runs 11 residues. CDR3: CSARGYGEQFF. The CDR3 coding sequence is TGCAGTGCTAGAGGCTACGGTGAGCAGTTCTTC.

This chain uses TRBV6-2 or TRBV6-3 with TRBJ1-5, with D perhaps TRBD1 (6 bases). CDR1 and CDR2 (germline): MNHEY, SVGEGT. The V end was cut by 2 bases, the J end by 5 bases, with 13 bases between. CDR3 length equals 15 residues. This chain's CDR3 is CASSYAGQRHQPQHF. CDR3 nucleotide sequence: TGTGCCAGCAGTTACGCCGGACAGCGACATCAGCCCCAGCATTTT.

This clone showed up just once. The J gene is TRBJ1-5, the V gene TRBV15; the D gene is possibly TRBD1 (5 bases). The V end was cut by 2 bases, the J end by 4 bases, with 9 bases between. Germline CDR1 and CDR2: LNHNV and YYDKDF (reference sequence). The CDR3 runs to 14 residues. The CDR3 sequence is CATSRPGGNQPQHF. In DNA form, the CDR3 reads TGTGCCACCAGCAGACCGGGGGGAAATCAGCCCCAGCATTTT. Supplemented by reference TRBV15 and TRBJ1-5, the full variable domain reads DAMVIQNPRYQVTQFGKPVTLSCSQTLNHNVMYWYQQKSSQAPKLLFHYYDKDFNNEADTPDNFQSRRPNTSFCFLDIRSPGLGDTAMYLCATSRPGGNQPQHFGDGTRLSIL.

The chain couples TRBV11-3 to TRBJ2-7; 7 bases fit TRBD1. Unmatched junction bases numbered 3, after V lost 2 bases and J lost 2 bases. This CDR3 spans 14 amino acids. Looked up from germline, CDR1 is SGHNT and CDR2 is YENEEA. The DNA for the CDR3 is TGTGCCAGCAGCTTACGAGGGGGCACCTACGAGCAGTACTTC. The encoded protein is CASSLRGGTYEQYF.

V is TRBV2 and J is TRBJ2-7; D tentatively reads TRBD1 or TRBD2 (6 bases each). CDR1 is SNHLY and CDR2 is FYNNEI in the germline V gene. CDR3 size: 17 residues. Trimming stripped 3 bases from V and 4 bases from J, with 22 bases between. The CDR3 spells CASSEGAGRGGTYEQYF. In DNA, the CDR3 is TGTGCCAGCAGTGAGGGGGCAGGGCGTGGTGGGACTTACGAGCAGTACTTC.